This T cell receptor beta chain was captured in a study of blood T cell repertoires in COVID-19. Looking at the study overall: Both acute and convalescent COVID-19 samples were obtained from the United States, Italy and Spain. In each case, the material was cDNA or gDNA derived from T cells, B-cell-depleted T cells, or PBMCs.

Original processing methods: Amplification with reference gene primers provided the estimates of nucleated cell counts. Some clones are missing from TCRdb's copy, which holds only in-frame ones; the method was immunoSEQ multiplex PCR. That table furnishes V, J and clone size, whereas the DNA furnished D and trimming. The profile shows about 200,000 clones, about 88% of them singletons. Seattle patients were enrolled during active infection and followed longitudinally. CDR1 KGHDR and CDR2 SFDVKD come from the germline V gene. This CDR3 comprises 14 residues. V lost 3 bases to trimming and J lost 1 base; unmatched junction nucleotides: 1.

This receptor was obtained from a woman in her forties or fifties with COVID-19, enrolled during active disease. The specimen sequenced was peripheral blood. This chain uses TRBV24-1 with TRBJ1-2; 7 bases match TRBD1. The CDR3 DNA reads as TGTGCCACCAGTGATCCAGGGGGTAACTATGGCTACACCTTC. The encoded protein is CATSDPGGNYGYTF.